These 28 T cell receptor beta chains came from one sample sequenced in a study of beta chain features in type 1 diabetes. Sequencing targeted expressed TCRB transcripts, as all isolated RNA had been reverse transcribed. Repertoires were generated with immunoSEQ multiplex PCR, while TCRdb's copy carries only in-frame clones and drops some. The sample has around 240,000 clones, roughly 16% seen once. Study findings and constraints: Moderately but significantly shorter TCRB CDR3s were found in Type 1 diabetes patients in all four CD4+ subsets.

What these receptors recognize is not known. Sequenced material: naive CD4+ T cells from blood. The receptors derive from a man aged 30 to 39 with type 1 diabetes.

The gene calls are TRBV30 and TRBJ2-7; no reliable D call. Germline CDR1 GTSNPN, CDR2 SVGIG (reference sequence). Deletions cut 5 bases from V and 10 bases from J, with 15 bases between. The CDR3 is 11 amino acids. CDR3 DNA: TGTGCCTGGGGTCACACGACCTCCCAGTACTTC. It is translated as CAWGHTTSQYF. Together with reference TRBV30 and TRBJ2-7, the CDR3 gives the full variable domain: SQTIHQWPATLVQPVGSPLSLECTVEGTSNPNLYWYRQAAGRGLQLLFYSVGIGQISSEVPQNLSASRPQDRQFILSSKKLLLSDSGFYLCAWGHTTSQYFGPGTRLTVT.

This clone was observed a handful of times. The chain links TRBV27 to TRBJ2-1, with 9 bases fitting TRBD2. Per the germline V gene, CDR1 is MNHEY and CDR2 is SMNVEV (reference sequence). The CDR3 runs to 16 residues. V shed 9 bases, J shed 1 base, and the junction held 10 bases outside the gene matches. CDR3 loop: CASWPAGGFSYNEQFF. CDR3 DNA sequence: TGTGCCAGTTGGCCAGCGGGAGGTTTTTCCTACAATGAGCAGTTCTTC.

The rearrangement joins TRBV4-2 to TRBJ2-1; D is perhaps TRBD1 (7 bases). Germline V CDR1 and CDR2: LGHNA, YNFKEQ. Trimming left V 7 bases short and J 7 bases short, with 20 bases between. The CDR3 runs to 15 residues. In nucleotides, the CDR3 is TGTGCCAGCACGCAAAGGGCAGGGGGACTGAATGAGCAGTTCTTC. It translates to CASTQRAGGLNEQFF.

This chain links TRBV11-2 with TRBJ1-1, with D possibly matching TRBD1 (5 bases). Germline loops: CDR1 SGHAT, CDR2 FQNNGV. The V and J ends lost 2 bases and 4 bases respectively, with 8 bases between them. The CDR3 has 13 amino acids. The CDR3 loop reads CASSLQGSTEAFF. The CDR3, as DNA: TGTGCCAGCAGCTTACAGGGATCCACTGAAGCTTTCTTT.

The CDR3 coding sequence is TGTGCCAGCAGTTACGATGGAGGCTACTATGGCTACACCTTC. Residues: CASSYDGGYYGYTF. The chain is built from TRBV6-5 and TRBJ1-2, with no clear D. The CDR3 is 14 amino acids. From germline, CDR1 is MNHEY and CDR2 SVGAGI. Trimming shortened V by 2 bases and J by 3 bases, and 10 bases separated the two germline ends.

This clone was observed a few times. The chain is built from TRBV4-2 and TRBJ2-1; 8 bases line up with TRBD2. The junction had 5 bases not matched to a gene; V was cut back by 0 bases and J by 4 bases. The CDR3 consists of 16 residues. Germline V gene data show CDR1 as LGHNA and CDR2 as YNFKEQ. CDR3 loop: CASSQDQTSGYNEQFF. As DNA, the CDR3 is TGTGCCAGCAGCCAAGATCAAACTAGCGGATACAATGAGCAGTTCTTC.

The rearrangement links TRBV29-1 to TRBJ2-3; either TRBD1 or TRBD2 may supply D (5 bases each). Trimming left V 7 bases short and J 14 bases short, with 16 bases between. Germline V gene data show CDR1 as SQVTM and CDR2 as ANQGSEA. The CDR3 contains 10 residues. Here the CDR3 DNA reads TGCAGCGCCCGGGACCCTCCTTCGTATTTT. It yields the protein CSARDPPSYF.

The chain has TRBV28 and TRBJ1-2; a weak D match, TRBD1 (5 bases). The V end was cut by 8 bases, the J end by 3 bases, with 13 bases between. CDR3 length equals 13 residues. Germline CDR1 MDHEN, CDR2 SYDVKM. CDR3 coding DNA: TGTGCCAGCGGGGACGGCTCTGACTATGGCTACACCTTC. It specifies CASGDGSDYGYTF.

The chain is built from TRBV29-1 and TRBJ2-5, with D perhaps matching TRBD1 or TRBD2 (5 bases each). V was shortened by 6 bases and J by 4 bases, with 12 bases between the two germline ends. This CDR3 region has 12 residues. Germline CDR1 reads SQVTM; CDR2 reads ANQGSEA. The CDR3 here is CSVVGTGETQYF. DNA for the CDR3: TGCAGCGTGGTAGGGACGGGAGAGACCCAGTACTTC.

V and J are TRBV28 and TRBJ1-2; 9 bases are a match to TRBD1. Trimming at V came to 6 bases and at J to 3 bases, leaving 5 bases not matched to a gene. This CDR3 is built from 14 residues. In germline, CDR1 is MDHEN, CDR2 SYDVKM. This chain's CDR3 is CASRRRDRDYGYTF. For the CDR3, the DNA is TGTGCCAGCAGGCGTCGGGACAGGGACTATGGCTACACCTTC.

A note on this clone: Other DNA sequences within the sample encode an identical CDR3. The rearrangement uses TRBV5-4 and TRBJ2-1; D unresolved. V was trimmed by 4 bases and J by 0 bases, leaving 8 bases between them. Germline assignment: CDR1 SGHNT and CDR2 YYREEE (reference sequence). The CDR3 runs 14 residues. The DNA for the CDR3 is TGTGCCAGCAGCCTGGACGGCTCCTACAATGAGCAGTTCTTC. Amino acid sequence: CASSLDGSYNEQFF.

This clone was seen a handful of times. This chain joins TRBV25-1 and TRBJ2-1, with 10 bases fitting TRBD1. V trimming: 1 base; J trimming: 3 bases; junction bases outside the gene matches: 3. This CDR3 spans 16 amino acids. CDR1 MGHDK and CDR2 SYGVNS come from the germline V gene. The CDR3 spells CASSELGQGDYNEQFF. Here the CDR3 DNA reads TGTGCCAGCAGTGAATTAGGACAGGGGGACTACAATGAGCAGTTCTTC.

This clone was seen a handful of times. This CDR3 is CASSQPSGSSYNEQFF. CDR3 DNA: TGCGCCAGCAGCCAGCCTAGCGGGAGCTCCTACAATGAGCAGTTCTTC. The V and J genes are TRBV5-1 and TRBJ2-1; TRBD2 aligns across 10 bases. The CDR3 length is 16 residues. V lost 4 bases, J lost 0 bases, and 4 bases stayed unmatched. Germline assignment: CDR1 SGHRS and CDR2 YFSETQ.

Of note for this clone: Its ends do not fully match the called genes, so a read error is possible. The chain links TRBV6-5 to TRBJ2-3; D is ambiguous. Germline V gives CDR1 MNHEY, CDR2 SVGAGI. The length of the CDR3 is 15 residues. The CDR3 is CASSHSQPVTDTQYF. CDR3 bases: TGTGCCAGCAGTCACTCCCAGCCCGTGACAGATACGCAGTATTTT.

V and J are TRBV28 and TRBJ2-5, with 7 bases aligning to TRBD2. CDR3 length: 14 residues. V lost 4 bases and J lost 5; bases outside the gene matches: 7. CDR1 is MDHEN and CDR2 is SYDVKM in the germline V gene. The CDR3 nucleotides are TGTGCCAGCAGTTCTGGACTAGGTCGGGAGACCCAGTACTTC. It codes for CASSSGLGRETQYF. Full variable domain (outside the CDR3, taken from reference TRBV28 and TRBJ2-5): DVKVTQSSRYLVKRTGEKVFLECVQDMDHENMFWYRQDPGLGLRLIYFSYDVKMKEKGDIPEGYSVSREKKERFSLILESASTNQTSMYLCASSSGLGRETQYFGPGTRLLVL.

As regards this clone: This CDR3 is also generated by other DNA sequences in the sample. The chain has TRBV7-2 and TRBJ2-3, with 8 bases identical to TRBD2. In germline, CDR1 is SGHTA, CDR2 FQGNSA. V gave up 4 bases and J gave up 1 base; unmatched junction bases: 7. The CDR3 contains 16 residues. The CDR3 coding sequence is TGTGCCAGCAGCTCCCCTAGCGGGCGACGCACAGATACGCAGTATTTT. Protein product: CASSSPSGRRTDTQYF.

The V gene is TRBV5-1, the J gene TRBJ2-7; D is possibly TRBD2 (6 bases). With 0 bases removed from V and 3 bases from J, the gap between germline ends came to 13 bases. Per germline, CDR1 SGHRS and CDR2 YFSETQ. CDR3 length: 15 amino acids. In DNA form, the CDR3 reads TGCGCCAGCAGCTTGGAGAATAGCGGAGGCTACGAGCAGTACTTC. As protein: CASSLENSGGYEQYF.

The rearrangement joins TRBV9 to TRBJ2-1; 8 bases are a match to TRBD1. The germline V gene encodes CDR1 SGDLS and CDR2 YYNGEE. The CDR3 spans 14 residues. V lost 5 bases to trimming and J lost 6 bases; unmatched junction nucleotides: 7. DNA for the CDR3: TGTGCCAGCAGTCCCGGACAGGGTATCAATGAGCAGTTCTTC. It translates to CASSPGQGINEQFF.

This clone was observed a few times. The chain combines TRBV14 with TRBJ2-7; 8 nucleotides align to TRBD1. Germline values: CDR1 SGHDN, CDR2 FVKESK. J was trimmed by 2 bases and V by 4 bases; bases with no gene match: 4. CDR3 length: 14 amino acids. The CDR3 here is CASSRDRIAYEQYF. CDR3 nucleotide sequence: TGTGCCAGCAGCCGGGACAGGATTGCCTACGAGCAGTACTTC. Using reference TRBV14 and TRBJ2-7 for the parts outside the CDR3, the full variable domain is EAGVTQFPSHSVIEKGQTVTLRCDPISGHDNLYWYRRVMGKEIKFLLHFVKESKQDESGMPNNRFLAERTGGTYSTLKVQPAELEDSGVYFCASSRDRIAYEQYFGPGTRLTVT.

This clone was seen more than once but under ten times. The CDR3 sequence: CSVEDTQYF. The CDR3 region has the DNA TGCAGCGTTGAAGATACGCAGTATTTT. V usage is TRBV29-1 and J usage is TRBJ2-3; D not resolved. Looked up from germline, CDR1 is SQVTM and CDR2 is ANQGSEA. The CDR3 length is 9 residues. Trimming took off 0 bases at V and 8 bases at J, with 0 bases between the two ends.

This clone was observed a handful of times. The chain carries TRBV29-1 and TRBJ2-3; no reliable D call. The CDR3 is 13 amino acids. Germline-derived CDR1 and CDR2 are SQVTM and ANQGSEA. The germline V and J ends were trimmed by 5 bases and 2 bases, with 11 bases remaining between them. In nucleotides, the CDR3 is TGCAGCGTTAGGCACTTAAACACAGATACGCAGTATTTT. Translated: CSVRHLNTDTQYF.

This clone was seen only a few times. The V and J genes are TRBV4-1 and TRBJ2-7; D unclear. Germline-derived CDR1 and CDR2 are MGHRA and YSYEKL. V was clipped by 1 base and J by 7 bases, with 11 bases between them. CDR3 length: 13 amino acids. The CDR3 loop reads CASSQGNRLEQYF. The CDR3 nucleotides read TGCGCCAGCAGCCAAGGAAATCGGTTAGAGCAGTACTTC.

The rearrangement links TRBV23-1 to TRBJ2-7, with D maybe TRBD1 (5 bases). TRBV23-1 is known as an ORF, though its function is uncertain. Trimming took 7 bases from V and 3 from J, leaving 10 bases between them. The CDR3 contains 12 residues. This CDR3 is CASTRQSYEQYF. The CDR3 nucleotides read TGCGCCAGCACCAGACAGAGCTACGAGCAGTACTTC.

This clone has only a few counts. V and J are TRBV29-1 and TRBJ2-4; tentatively, D is TRBD2 (5 bases). The germline V gene has CDR1 SQVTM and CDR2 ANQGSEA. V dropped 6 bases and J dropped 0 bases, with 9 bases sitting between them. The CDR3 has 13 amino acids. CDR3 nucleotides: TGCAGCGTCCGGGATTTAGCCAAAAACATTCAGTACTTC. It codes for CSVRDLAKNIQYF.

In its sample, this clone was seen a few times. The chain links TRBV29-1 to TRBJ2-7, with TRBD2 matching over 7 bases. With 7 bases clipped from V and 1 base from J, the junction kept 16 bases outside the gene matches. The CDR3 is 16 residues long. Germline-derived CDR1 and CDR2 are SQVTM and ANQGSEA. The CDR3 DNA follows: TGCAGCGCCTCCGGGGCCGGAGCGGGGACGTCCTACGAGCAGTACTTC. Its translation is CSASGAGAGTSYEQYF.

This clone was observed a handful of times. V gene TRBV29-1 combines with J gene TRBJ1-1; TRBD1 might be the D (6 bases). The germline V gene encodes CDR1 SQVTM and CDR2 ANQGSEA. V lost 6 bases and J lost 0, with 11 bases in between. This CDR3 has 13 residues. DNA of the CDR3: TGCAGCGTGGGATGGACAGTGAACACTGAAGCTTTCTTT. Its protein product is CSVGWTVNTEAFF.

This clone has only a few counts. The rearrangement links TRBV30 to TRBJ2-7; D possibly corresponds to TRBD1 (5 bases). The CDR3 has 15 amino acids. Per the germline V gene, CDR1 is GTSNPN and CDR2 is SVGIG (reference sequence). Trimming stripped 0 bases from V and 4 bases from J, with 16 bases between. The CDR3 is CAWSVLAGKRYEQYF. CDR3 nucleotide sequence: TGTGCCTGGAGTGTATTGGCAGGGAAACGTTACGAGCAGTACTTC.

This rearrangement joins TRBV27 to TRBJ1-3; D not certain. This CDR3 is built from 13 residues. Trimming stripped 5 bases from V and 5 bases from J, with 10 bases between. The germline V gene encodes CDR1 MNHEY and CDR2 SMNVEV (reference sequence). The DNA for the CDR3 is TGTGCCAGCAGTCCGTCTTCAAGAAACACCATATATTTT. Translating gives CASSPSSRNTIYF.